Listed below are T cell receptor beta chains from one sample, sequenced in a study of T cell responses to AZD1222 COVID-19 vaccine. Using immunoSEQ multiplex PCR, the repertoire was profiled, and TCRdb retains in-frame clones only, with some absent. Of 190,000 or so clones listed, about 93% are singletons. The source was peripheral blood, collected 28 days after the second AZD1222 dose. These receptors were obtained from an adult who received the AZD1222 COVID-19 vaccine. Both conserved end residues are part of each CDR3. The order of the fields is V gene, clone size, D gene, J gene, CDR3 DNA, CDR3 protein. D genes are given only for firm matches. Part of the rows lack a size; the others show once, few, many or a class for expanded clones.

V gene: TRBV14
clone size: -
D gene: -
J gene: TRBJ1-1
CDR3 DNA: TGTGCCAGCAGCCCCTCCCCGGGGGCGACGGGGAACACTGAAGCTTTCTTT
CDR3 protein: CASSPSPGATGNTEAFF

V gene: TRBV27
clone size: -
D gene: -
J gene: TRBJ2-4
CDR3 DNA: TGTGCCAGCAGTTTAAGGAGTCTAGCCAAAAACATTCAGTACTTC
CDR3 protein: CASSLRSLAKNIQYF

V gene: TRBV3-1/TRBV3-2
clone size: -
D gene: TRBD2
J gene: TRBJ2-3
CDR3 DNA: TGTGCCAGCAGCCAAGGACTAGCGGGAGGGCTTGGAGATACGCAGTATTTT
CDR3 protein: CASSQGLAGGLGDTQYF

V gene: TRBV6-5
clone size: -
D gene: -
J gene: TRBJ1-1
CDR3 DNA: TGTGCCAGCAAGGAGGGCGGGAACACTGAAGCTTTCTTT
CDR3 protein: CASKEGGNTEAFF

V gene: TRBV30
clone size: -
D gene: -
J gene: TRBJ1-2
CDR3 DNA: TGTGCCTGGAGCTCGGGGGTCGGGGGCTACACCTTC
CDR3 protein: CAWSSGVGGYTF

V gene: TRBV6-5
clone size: -
D gene: -
J gene: TRBJ2-7
CDR3 DNA: TGTGCCAGTGGGGGTTGGACGCTCTACGAGCAGTACTTC
CDR3 protein: CASGGWTLYEQYF

V gene: TRBV3-1/TRBV3-2
clone size: -
D gene: -
J gene: TRBJ1-6
CDR3 DNA: TGTGCCAGCAGCCAAGCGCGGGGGGCAGGTAATTCACCCCTCCACTTT
CDR3 protein: CASSQARGAGNSPLHF

V gene: TRBV7-9
clone size: -
D gene: -
J gene: TRBJ1-6
CDR3 DNA: TGTGCCAGCAGCTCGGGACAAGGATCCTCACCCCTCCACTTT
CDR3 protein: CASSSGQGSSPLHF

V gene: TRBV30
clone size: -
D gene: -
J gene: TRBJ1-4
CDR3 DNA: TGTGCCTGGAGCGCCCCATTCGGGGAAAAACTGTTTTTT
CDR3 protein: CAWSAPFGEKLFF

V gene: TRBV6-1
clone size: once
D gene: -
J gene: TRBJ1-1
CDR3 DNA: TGTGCCAGCAGGGAAGGGGGAGTACAAATGAACACTGAAGCTTTCTTT
CDR3 protein: CASREGGVQMNTEAFF

V gene: TRBV29-1
clone size: -
D gene: -
J gene: TRBJ1-1
CDR3 DNA: TGCAGCGTTGAGGCACGATTGAACACTGAAGCTTTCTTT
CDR3 protein: CSVEARLNTEAFF

V gene: TRBV5-1
clone size: -
D gene: -
J gene: TRBJ1-1
CDR3 DNA: TGCGCCAGCAGCGCCATAACAGGGATGAACACTGAAGCTTTCTTT
CDR3 protein: CASSAITGMNTEAFF

V gene: TRBV7-9
clone size: -
D gene: -
J gene: TRBJ1-4
CDR3 DNA: TGTGCCAGCAGCTCCGCCCAAAGGGGGGGTGCTAATGAAAAACTGTTTTTT
CDR3 protein: CASSSAQRGGANEKLFF

V gene: TRBV19
clone size: -
D gene: -
J gene: TRBJ2-1
CDR3 DNA: TGTGCCAGTAGTCCCCCCGGCGGTGAGCAGTTCTTC
CDR3 protein: CASSPPGGEQFF

V gene: TRBV15
clone size: once
D gene: TRBD2
J gene: TRBJ2-2
CDR3 DNA: TGTGCCACCAGCACTCCGCCGACTAGCGGGGGTGACTACACCGGGGAGCTGTTTTTT
CDR3 protein: CATSTPPTSGGDYTGELFF

V gene: TRBV6-5
clone size: -
D gene: -
J gene: TRBJ1-1
CDR3 DNA: TGTGCCAGCAGTTACTCGGCAACCATGAACACTGAAGCTTTCTTT
CDR3 protein: CASSYSATMNTEAFF

V gene: TRBV7-2
clone size: -
D gene: -
J gene: TRBJ1-1
CDR3 DNA: TGTGCCAGCAGCTTTCCTCAGACGGGAGCTTTCTTT
CDR3 protein: CASSFPQTGAFF

V gene: TRBV2
clone size: once
D gene: -
J gene: TRBJ1-2
CDR3 DNA: TGTGCCAGCAGTGACGAGGTTCTCGCAGGTGGCTACACCTTC
CDR3 protein: CASSDEVLAGGYTF

V gene: TRBV3-1/TRBV3-2
clone size: -
D gene: -
J gene: TRBJ1-6
CDR3 DNA: TGTGCCAGCAGCCAAGATGGGAGCTCACCCCTCCACTTT
CDR3 protein: CASSQDGSSPLHF

V gene: TRBV2
clone size: -
D gene: -
J gene: TRBJ1-5
CDR3 DNA: TGTGCCAGCAGTGGTTCGTATAGCAATCAGCCCCAGCATTTT
CDR3 protein: CASSGSYSNQPQHF

V gene: TRBV7-7
clone size: -
D gene: -
J gene: TRBJ1-6
CDR3 DNA: TGTGCCAGCAGCGCGAAGGCCGGAAGCTCCTATAATTCACCCCTCCACTTT
CDR3 protein: CASSAKAGSSYNSPLHF

V gene: TRBV18
clone size: -
D gene: -
J gene: TRBJ1-3
CDR3 DNA: TGTGCCAGCTCACCCCGAAACTCTGGAAACACCATATATTTT
CDR3 protein: CASSPRNSGNTIYF

V gene: TRBV6-1
clone size: -
D gene: TRBD2
J gene: TRBJ2-7
CDR3 DNA: TGTGCCAGCAGTGTGGTCCGCTGGACTAGCGGACGATACGAGCAGTACTTC
CDR3 protein: CASSVVRWTSGRYEQYF